This is a list of T cell receptor beta chains from one sample in a study of blood T cell repertoires in COVID-19. Profiling relied on immunoSEQ multiplex PCR, and the TCRdb table lists in-frame clones only, not all of them. Of fewer than 500,000 clones in the sample, about 85% were seen once. Sequencing was carried out using PBMCs or T cells enriched from blood (not recorded which). These receptors originate from a woman aged 18 to 35 who had recovered from COVID-19. Each CDR3 is given with its conserved first and last residue. The D gene is left open where the match is weak. The listing skips clone size in some rows; elsewhere it reads once, few, many or a size class.

J: TRBJ1-2; length: 15; D: TRBD1; size: -; V: TRBV19; DNA: TGTGCCAGTAGAACAGGGGGAAGAGACTACTATGGCTACACCTTC; CDR3: CASRTGGRDYYGYTF
J: TRBJ2-5; length: 16; D: -; size: -; V: TRBV15; DNA: TGTGCCACCAGCAGAGGCTCGGCGGCCTCCCAAGAGACCCAGTACTTC; CDR3: CATSRGSAASQETQYF
J: TRBJ2-1; length: 15; D: TRBD2; size: -; V: TRBV3-1/TRBV3-2; DNA: TGTGCCAGCAGCCCCGCTGGGCGGGGGGGGTATGAGCAGTTCTTC; CDR3: CASSPAGRGGYEQFF
J: TRBJ2-1; length: 17; D: -; size: -; V: TRBV30; DNA: TGTGCCTGGAGTGACTCTCCATCCTGGGGGGTCTACAATGAGCAGTTCTTC; CDR3: CAWSDSPSWGVYNEQFF
J: TRBJ1-4; length: 15; D: -; size: few; V: TRBV2; DNA: TGTGCCAGCAGTGGGGAAGGAGGGGAAAATGAAAAACTGTTTTTT; CDR3: CASSGEGGENEKLFF
J: TRBJ2-3; length: 13; D: TRBD1; size: once; V: TRBV12-5; DNA: TGTGCTAGTGGTCTTACAGGGGCCGATACGCAGTATTTT; CDR3: CASGLTGADTQYF
J: TRBJ1-1; length: 13; D: -; size: few; V: TRBV7-8; DNA: TGTGCCAGCAGCTTCCAGGGAAACACTGAAGCTTTCTTT; CDR3: CASSFQGNTEAFF
J: TRBJ1-2; length: 14; D: TRBD1; size: -; V: TRBV27; DNA: TGTGCCAGCAGTCCCTTCAGGGGGCGTAGGGGCTACACCTTC; CDR3: CASSPFRGRRGYTF
J: TRBJ1-2; length: 12; D: TRBD1; size: few; V: TRBV30; DNA: TGTGCCTGGACAGGGGGCAGTGGCGGCTACACCTTC; CDR3: CAWTGGSGGYTF
J: TRBJ2-1; length: 13; D: -; size: -; V: TRBV5-1; DNA: TGCGCCAGCATTTCTCTTACGGACAATGAGCAGTTCTTC; CDR3: CASISLTDNEQFF
J: TRBJ1-6; length: 15; D: -; size: -; V: TRBV4-1; DNA: TGCGCCAGCAGCCCAGGCCTCCTCACCCATTCACCCCTCCACTTT; CDR3: CASSPGLLTHSPLHF
J: TRBJ2-7; length: 14; D: TRBD1; size: -; V: TRBV7-2; DNA: TGTGCCAGCAGCATTCCAGGGGGCGAAGACGAGCAGTACTTC; CDR3: CASSIPGGEDEQYF
J: TRBJ1-1; length: 13; D: -; size: -; V: TRBV19; DNA: TGTGCCAGTAGTACCCAAGTTAGAGCTGAAGCTTTCTTT; CDR3: CASSTQVRAEAFF
J: TRBJ2-7; length: 15; D: -; size: few; V: TRBV28; DNA: TGTGCCAGCAGTTACGGCAGCCGGGAGAGCTACGAGCAGTACTTC; CDR3: CASSYGSRESYEQYF
J: TRBJ1-5; length: 18; D: TRBD1; size: -; V: TRBV12-5; DNA: TGTGCTAGTGCCACCAGGGGGGAGGACTGGTATAGCAATCAGCCCCAGCATTTT; CDR3: CASATRGEDWYSNQPQHF
J: TRBJ1-2; length: 13; D: TRBD1; size: few; V: TRBV30; DNA: TGTGCCTCAAACTCTCGCAGGGGGCACGGCTACACCTTC; CDR3: CASNSRRGHGYTF
J: TRBJ2-2; length: 13; D: TRBD2; size: -; V: TRBV3-1/TRBV3-2; DNA: TGTGCCTCAACCACGGGGGGGGTCGGGGAGCTGTTTTTT; CDR3: CASTTGGVGELFF
J: TRBJ2-1; length: 14; D: -; size: -; V: TRBV29-1; DNA: TGCAGCGTTGAAAATCAGGGGCGGACCGATGAGCAGTTCTTC; CDR3: CSVENQGRTDEQFF
J: TRBJ1-5; length: 13; D: -; size: -; V: TRBV11-2; DNA: TGTGCCAGCAGGCAACGCTCCTCAGGGCCCCAGCATTTT; CDR3: CASRQRSSGPQHF
J: TRBJ1-2; length: 13; D: -; size: few; V: TRBV30; DNA: TGTGCCTGGAGTGCTACAGGGTCGGATGGCTACACCTTC; CDR3: CAWSATGSDGYTF
J: TRBJ2-7; length: 14; D: -; size: -; V: TRBV5-1; DNA: TGCGCCAGCGCCCGGACATTGAGGAGGGACGAGCAGTACTTC; CDR3: CASARTLRRDEQYF
J: TRBJ2-3; length: 12; D: -; size: -; V: TRBV7-9; DNA: TGTGCCAGCAGCTCTCTAGAAGATACGCAGTATTTT; CDR3: CASSSLEDTQYF
J: TRBJ1-2; length: 15; D: -; size: -; V: TRBV2; DNA: TGTGCCAGCAGTAAAGACAGACCCATTAACTATGGCTACACCTTC; CDR3: CASSKDRPINYGYTF
J: TRBJ2-3; length: 15; D: -; size: -; V: TRBV5-4; DNA: TGTGCCAGCAGCTTGTCACAGGGCCTCACAGATACGCAGTATTTT; CDR3: CASSLSQGLTDTQYF
J: TRBJ2-3; length: 16; D: TRBD2; size: once; V: TRBV9; DNA: TGTGCCAGCAGCGTAGCCGGGACTAGCGGGGGGATTACGCAGTATTTT; CDR3: CASSVAGTSGGITQYF
J: TRBJ1-5; length: 13; D: -; size: -; V: TRBV6-5; DNA: TGTGCCAGCGACGAGGTTTTTAGGCAGCCCCAGCATTTT; CDR3: CASDEVFRQPQHF
J: TRBJ1-1; length: 15; D: -; size: -; V: TRBV5-1; DNA: TGCGCCAGCAGCTTTTACAGGGTTCGGTCGGGTGAAGCTTTCTTT; CDR3: CASSFYRVRSGEAFF
J: TRBJ2-2; length: 15; D: -; size: -; V: TRBV2; DNA: TGTGCCAGCAGTATATCCGGGACTTACACCGGGGAGCTGTTTTTT; CDR3: CASSISGTYTGELFF
J: TRBJ1-1; length: 14; D: -; size: -; V: TRBV5-4; DNA: TGTGCCAGCAGCCCTGGACGGGGGAACACTGAAGCTTTCTTT; CDR3: CASSPGRGNTEAFF
J: TRBJ2-1; length: 13; D: -; size: -; V: TRBV29-1; DNA: TGCAGCGCCGCCGGACTCCCTAACAATGAGCAGTTCTTC; CDR3: CSAAGLPNNEQFF
J: TRBJ2-7; length: 17; D: -; size: -; V: TRBV5-4; DNA: TGTGCCAGCAGCTCCTCCCCAGGGGCTAGTCTTCTCTACGAGCAGTACTTC; CDR3: CASSSSPGASLLYEQYF
J: TRBJ1-5; length: 15; D: TRBD1; size: -; V: TRBV5-8; DNA: TGTGCCAGCAGTTCGCCGGTTTCAGGGGGCCAGCCCCAGCATTTT; CDR3: CASSSPVSGGQPQHF
J: TRBJ2-7; length: 15; D: TRBD1; size: few; V: TRBV28; DNA: TGTGCCAGCAGTTCCTACAGGGGTCTAGCCTACGAGCAGTACTTC; CDR3: CASSSYRGLAYEQYF
J: TRBJ1-4; length: 13; D: -; size: few; V: TRBV23-1; DNA: TGCGCCGCATTAAGAGGATGGCGCGAAAAACTGTTTTTT; CDR3: CAALRGWREKLFF
J: TRBJ2-3; length: 17; D: TRBD2; size: -; V: TRBV3-1/TRBV3-2; DNA: TGTGCCAGCAGCCCCGGACTAGCGGGGGGGATCACAGATACGCAGTATTTT; CDR3: CASSPGLAGGITDTQYF
J: TRBJ1-1; length: 13; D: TRBD1; size: -; V: TRBV20-1; DNA: TGCAGTGCTAGTGTGGGGACAGAGACTGAAGCTTTCTTT; CDR3: CSASVGTETEAFF
J: TRBJ2-1; length: 16; D: -; size: -; V: TRBV6-5; DNA: TGTGCCAGCAGTTACTCAGATCTAGCGACAAGGAATGAGCAGTTCTTC; CDR3: CASSYSDLATRNEQFF
J: TRBJ2-3; length: 12; D: -; size: -; V: TRBV19; DNA: TGTGCCAGTACCAGGGCTGGAGATACGCAGTATTTT; CDR3: CASTRAGDTQYF
J: TRBJ1-1; length: 11; D: -; size: once; V: TRBV6-5; DNA: TGTGCCGCCAGGGAGGTAACTGAAGCTTTCTTT; CDR3: CAAREVTEAFF
J: TRBJ2-3; length: 15; D: -; size: -; V: TRBV6-6; DNA: TGTGCCAGCAGTTACTCGGAGGGCGGCACAGATACGCAGTATTTT; CDR3: CASSYSEGGTDTQYF
J: TRBJ1-1; length: 14; D: -; size: -; V: TRBV7-9; DNA: TGTGCCAGCAGCTTTTCACAGGGTAGCACTGAAGCTTTCTTT; CDR3: CASSFSQGSTEAFF
J: TRBJ1-6; length: 15; D: -; size: -; V: TRBV5-1; DNA: TGCGCCAGCAGCTTGTCCGGGAGGGATCGATCACCCCTCCACTTT; CDR3: CASSLSGRDRSPLHF
J: TRBJ1-2; length: 15; D: TRBD1; size: once; V: TRBV30; DNA: TGTGCCTGGAGTACCGGGACAGGGGTGGACTATGGCTACACCTTC; CDR3: CAWSTGTGVDYGYTF
J: TRBJ1-1; length: 14; D: TRBD1; size: -; V: TRBV6-5; DNA: TGTGCCAGCCTGAGGGGACAGATGAACACTGAAGCTTTCTTT; CDR3: CASLRGQMNTEAFF
J: TRBJ1-4; length: 16; D: -; size: -; V: TRBV15; DNA: TGTGCCACCAGCAGAACCCGGGGGGCAACTAATGAAAAACTGTTTTTT; CDR3: CATSRTRGATNEKLFF
J: TRBJ1-2; length: 13; D: TRBD1; size: -; V: TRBV29-1; DNA: TGCAGCGTGGGACAGGGGAATAGGGATGGCTACACCTTC; CDR3: CSVGQGNRDGYTF
J: TRBJ1-2; length: 13; D: -; size: -; V: TRBV30; DNA: TGTGCCTGGAGTCCCCTGGACAGTTCGGGCTACACCTTC; CDR3: CAWSPLDSSGYTF
J: TRBJ2-4; length: 15; D: -; size: -; V: TRBV3-1/TRBV3-2; DNA: TGTGCCAGCAGCCAGGGCGCTGGAGCCAAAAACATTCAGTACTTC; CDR3: CASSQGAGAKNIQYF
J: TRBJ1-1; length: 15; D: -; size: few; V: TRBV11-2; DNA: TGTGCCAGCAGCCGTCGGGATCATGTGGGGACTGAAGCTTTCTTT; CDR3: CASSRRDHVGTEAFF
J: TRBJ1-1; length: 14; D: -; size: -; V: TRBV19; DNA: TGTGCCAGTAGTAGGGGCAGGGGGAACACTGAAGCTTTCTTT; CDR3: CASSRGRGNTEAFF